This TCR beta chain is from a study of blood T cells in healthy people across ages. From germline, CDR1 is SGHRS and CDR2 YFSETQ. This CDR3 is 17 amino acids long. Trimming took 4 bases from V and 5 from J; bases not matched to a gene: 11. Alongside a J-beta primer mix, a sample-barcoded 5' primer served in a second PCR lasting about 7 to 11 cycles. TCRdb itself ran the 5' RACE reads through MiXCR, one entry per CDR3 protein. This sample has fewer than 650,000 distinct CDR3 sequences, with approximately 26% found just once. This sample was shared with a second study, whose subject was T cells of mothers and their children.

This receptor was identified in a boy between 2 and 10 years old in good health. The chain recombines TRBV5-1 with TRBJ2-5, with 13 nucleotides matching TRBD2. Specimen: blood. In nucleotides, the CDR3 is TGCGCCAGCAGCCAACCCACTAGCGGGGGGGTTCGGGAGACCCAGTACTTC. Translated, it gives CASSQPTSGGVRETQYF.